This TCR beta chain was obtained from a study of monozygotic twins with inflammatory bowel disease. Reanalyzing the 5' RACE reads, TCRdb keeps one entry per CDR3 protein, without DNA. Its table records around 410,000 distinct CDR3 sequences. With respect to this clonotype: The target antigen is unknown.

The V gene's germline CDR1 is MDHEN and CDR2 SYDVKM. The CDR3 has 14 residues. Regarding the study as a whole: Heterogeneous immunosuppressive treatment regimens may have introduced variability into patient repertoires. No separation of different T cell subtypes was possible. Those with IBD had lower TCRbeta diversity (inverse Simpson) than their healthy co-twins did. Possibly reflecting limited power, no difference in repertoire similarity was found between concordant and discordant twins.

Sequenced sample: blood. The source of this sequence is a human donor with ulcerative colitis or Crohn's disease, or a healthy co-twin of an affected twin (not recorded which). The rearrangement joins TRBV28 to TRBJ1-1; TCRdb selects TRBD1, and the lack of DNA leaves this call unchecked. The CDR3: CASSPTGGGPEAFF.